The present T cell receptor beta chain was sequenced within a study of cytomegalovirus exposure and HLA in healthy donors. Study-wide points: The CMV antigen specificity of a few CMV-associated chains was confirmed through in vitro analysis.

Use of 60 Vbeta and 13 Jbeta primers characterized the PCR. Study processing details: Later analysis identified 88 million or so unique TCR beta chains, approximately 10 million shared. Data came from immunoSEQ multiplex PCR; TCRdb stores just in-frame clones and leaves some out. V, J and clone size are those of that table, while D and trimming were read from the DNA. The data contain 150,000 to 190,000 clones, around 83% of them singletons. A word on this clone: Its antigen remains unidentified.

V lost 5 bases and J 3 bases, leaving 11 bases between the germline ends. This CDR3 has 14 residues. CDR1 SGHTA and CDR2 FQGNSA come from the germline V gene. The clonotype comes from a woman under 30 in good health and CMV-seronegative. The chain uses TRBV7-2 and TRBJ2-1; D is possibly TRBD2 (6 bases). Specimen: PBMCs. The CDR3: CASSPWGGYNEQFF. The DNA for the CDR3 is TGTGCCAGCAGCCCGTGGGGAGGCTACAATGAGCAGTTCTTC.